These 19 T cell receptor beta chains came from one sample sequenced in a study of regulatory T cells in long-lasting Graves disease. Time point: newly diagnosed GD, antithyroid drugs for less than 3 months. The TCR library was made from RNA extracted from PBMCs. To make TCR beta libraries, researchers used iRepertoire HTBI primers and Arm-PCR of CDR3 regions. MiXCR was run by TCRdb on the multiplex PCR reads, yielding one entry per CDR3 protein. The table includes roughly 350,000 distinct CDR3 sequences, over 15% detected once. The sample was also reused in another study, on T cells in Graves' hyperthyroidism and ophthalmopathy.

The sequences come from peripheral blood mononuclear cells (PBMCs), collected at new diagnosis, from a patient treated with antithyroid drugs. Receptors were obtained from a man aged 35 to 55 with Graves disease.

At least ten counts were recorded for this clonotype. The gene calls are TRBV2 and TRBJ1-5; 7 nucleotides match TRBD1. The CDR3 covers 14 residues. Trimming cost V 6 bases and J 1 base; bases outside gene matches: 3. Germline CDR1 and CDR2: SNHLY and FYNNEI. CDR3 DNA sequence: TGTGCCAGCAGAAAACAGGGGAGCAATCAGCCCCAGCATTTT. This encodes CASRKQGSNQPQHF.

This clonotype was observed at least ten times. The chain uses TRBV24-1 and TRBJ2-3; D possibly uses TRBD1 or TRBD2 (5 bases each). Germline V gives CDR1 KGHDR, CDR2 SFDVKD. The CDR3 spans 13 residues. Deletions cut 3 bases from V and 9 bases from J, with 12 bases between. CDR3 sequence reads: CATSDGGLGTQYF. The CDR3 DNA sequence: TGTGCCACCAGTGATGGGGGTCTTGGCACGCAGTATTTT.

This clonotype has a count of ten or more. V and J are TRBV30 and TRBJ2-7, with 9 bases lining up with TRBD1. CDR3 length equals 15 residues. From germline, CDR1 is GTSNPN and CDR2 SVGIG (reference sequence). The V segment lost 0 bases and the J segment 0 bases; nucleotides outside the gene matches: 3. The CDR3 DNA reads as TGTGCCTGGAGTGTAGGGACAGGGAGCTCCTACGAGCAGTACTTC. Translating gives CAWSVGTGSSYEQYF.

This chain uses TRBV5-6 with TRBJ1-2; 9 bases match TRBD1. CDR3 length: 15 residues. Unmatched junction bases numbered 7, after V lost 1 base and J lost 6 bases. Germline-derived CDR1 and CDR2 are SGHDT and YYEEEE. In DNA, the CDR3 is TGTGCCAGCAGCTTGCCCGCGACAGGGGGGGATGGCTACACCTTC. Protein: CASSLPATGGDGYTF.

The chain uses TRBV6-9 and TRBJ2-1; D might be TRBD1 (6 bases). This CDR3 is 15 amino acids long. Germline assignment: CDR1 MNHGY and CDR2 SVAAGI. V was pared by 2 bases and J by 3 bases, with 11 bases between. Here the CDR3 reads CASSYRQGNYNEQFF. The CDR3 DNA reads TGTGCCAGCAGTTATCGGCAGGGGAACTACAATGAGCAGTTCTTC.

A single count supports this clonotype. This chain uses TRBV28 with TRBJ1-6, with TRBD1 matching 11 bases. Germline lookup yields CDR1 MDHEN and CDR2 SYDVKM. The CDR3 totals 15 residues. V lost 2 bases and J lost 9; bases outside the gene matches: 3. The CDR3: CASSLQDRGRSPLHF. In nucleotides, the CDR3 is TGTGCCAGCAGTTTACAGGACAGGGGGCGTTCACCCCTCCACTTT.

For this clonotype: One base away lies a much larger clone, so this may be a sequencing read error. The chain couples TRBV18 to TRBJ2-1, with TRBD2 matching 9 bases. CDR1 and CDR2 from the germline V gene are KGHSH and LQKENI. This CDR3 comprises 15 residues. The ends lost 3 bases at V and 6 bases at J; junction bases unmatched: 6. The CDR3 DNA reads TGTGCCAGCTCACCCGGGCTAGCGGGGTCCAATGAGCAGTTCTTC. It codes for CASSPGLAGSNEQFF. Full variable domain (rest looked up from reference TRBV18 and TRBJ2-1): NAGVMQNPRHLVRRRGQEARLRCSPMKGHSHVYWYRQLPEEGLKFMVYLQKENIIDESGMPKERFSAEFPKEGPSILRIQQVVRGDSAAYFCASSPGLAGSNEQFFGPGTRLTVL.

This clonotype was seen only a few times. The CDR3 nucleotides read TGCGCCAGCAGCTTGGGACAGTCCCTCTATGGCTACACCTTC. Protein: CASSLGQSLYGYTF. V gene TRBV5-1 combines with J gene TRBJ1-2, with a weak D call TRBD1 (5 bases). This CDR3 comprises 14 residues. Germline-derived CDR1 and CDR2 are SGHRS and YFSETQ. Deletions cut 0 bases from V and 4 bases from J, with 10 bases between. Full variable domain (missing parts from reference TRBV5-1 and TRBJ1-2): KAGVTQTPRYLIKTRGQQVTLSCSPISGHRSVSWYQQTPGQGLQFLFEYFSETQRNKGNFPGRFSGRQFSNSRSEMNVSTLELGDSALYLCASSLGQSLYGYTFGSGTRLTVV.

This clonotype has ten or more counts. A read error may produce the germline difference seen at one junction end. The chain couples TRBV6-1 to TRBJ1-2, with unresolved D. The CDR3 sequence is 11 residues long. The germline V gene encodes CDR1 MNHNS and CDR2 SASEGT. CDR3 residues: CASSEYGGINF. The CDR3 DNA reads as TGTGCCAGCAGTGAATACGGTGGAATTAACTTC.

This clonotype was detected ten times or more. This rearrangement joins TRBV6-4 to TRBJ2-6, with D unresolved. Germline assignment: CDR1 MRHNA and CDR2 SNTAGT. Trimming took 2 bases from V and 0 from J, leaving 5 bases between them. This CDR3 is built from 15 residues. Here the CDR3 reads CASSDGHSGANVLTF. Here the CDR3 DNA reads TGTGCCAGCAGTGACGGTCACTCTGGGGCCAACGTCCTGACTTTC.

This chain connects TRBV11-2 to TRBJ2-2; no definite D call. Per germline, CDR1 SGHAT and CDR2 FQNNGV. CDR3 length equals 16 residues. With 2 bases removed from V and 4 bases from J, the gap between germline ends came to 14 bases. CDR3 bases: TGTGCCAGCAGCTTACAGCCCGGTAGCCTCACCGGGGAGCTGTTTTTT. It codes for CASSLQPGSLTGELFF.

This clonotype has more than one count but fewer than ten. The V and J genes are TRBV6-5 and TRBJ2-4, with D maybe TRBD2 (5 bases). V was pared by 4 bases and J by 0 bases, with 10 bases between. CDR3 size: 15 residues. CDR1 is MNHEY, CDR2 SVGAGI, per germline. The CDR3 DNA is TGTGCCAGCAGTTCGGGAAGGATAGCCAAAAACATTCAGTACTTC. Encoded protein: CASSSGRIAKNIQYF.

This clonotype was counted many times. The V gene is TRBV12-3 or TRBV12-4, the J gene TRBJ2-7; D is unresolved. This CDR3 region has 11 residues. The V gene lost 5 bases and the J gene lost 5 bases, with 7 bases spanning the gap. CDR3 amino acids: CASSRIDEQYF. CDR3 sequence (DNA): TGTGCCAGCAGTCGAATCGACGAGCAGTACTTC.

A remark on this clonotype: A single base separates this from a much larger clone, so it may be a read error. The chain combines TRBV7-9 with TRBJ2-5, with D possibly matching TRBD2 (5 bases). The CDR3 consists of 15 residues. Trimming took 2 bases from V and 11 from J, leaving 21 bases between them. Germline V lookup: CDR1 SEHNR, CDR2 FQNEAQ (reference sequence). The CDR3 DNA follows: TGTGCCAGCAGCTTATTCTCGAGCGGCCGGGATGAGCAGTACTTC. This translates into CASSLFSSGRDEQYF.

The table lists this clonotype with many counts. The chain has TRBV7-2 and TRBJ1-1, with D unresolved. The germline V and J ends were trimmed by 2 bases and 2 bases, with 9 bases remaining between them. The V gene's germline CDR1 is SGHTA and CDR2 FQGNSA. The CDR3 is 14 amino acids. The CDR3 coding sequence is TGTGCCAGCAGCTTATATCTGGCCAACACTGAAGCTTTCTTT. Amino acid sequence: CASSLYLANTEAFF.

This clonotype has only a few counts. A far larger clone lies a single base away; this is likely a read error. The chain carries TRBV6-1 and TRBJ2-1; TRBD1 matches 9 bases. The germline V gene has CDR1 MNHNS and CDR2 SASEGT. The V segment lost 7 bases and the J segment 10 bases; nucleotides outside the gene matches: 14. The CDR3 contains 15 residues. DNA for the CDR3: TGTGCCAGCACCGTGGGACAGGGAAGTAGTGACGAGCAGTTCTTC. Amino acid sequence: CASTVGQGSSDEQFF.

The chain employs TRBV7-3 and TRBJ2-2, with D uncertain. Looked up from germline, CDR1 is SGHTA and CDR2 is FQGTGA. The CDR3 totals 13 residues. With 2 bases removed from V and 9 bases from J, the gap between germline ends came to 10 bases. The CDR3 loop is CASSLEASRELFF. For the CDR3, the DNA is TGTGCCAGCAGCTTAGAGGCTTCTAGGGAGCTGTTTTTT.

The gene calls are TRBV5-5 and TRBJ2-3; 9 positions agree with TRBD2. The CDR3 covers 18 residues. The germline V gene encodes CDR1 SGHKS and CDR2 YYEKEE (reference sequence). J was trimmed by 0 bases and V by 4 bases; bases with no gene match: 12. CDR3 region: CASSTRLAEGPSTDTQYF. As DNA, the CDR3 is TGTGCCAGCAGCACCAGACTAGCGGAGGGTCCTAGCACAGATACGCAGTATTTT.

In this sample, this clonotype turned up many times. The chain joins TRBV6-1 to TRBJ2-2; a weak D match, TRBD2 (6 bases). Germline CDR1 and CDR2: MNHNS and SASEGT. The CDR3 spans 14 residues. The V end lost 6 bases, the J end lost 1 base, and 9 bases lay between the germline ends. The CDR3 DNA is TGTGCCAGCAGGGTAGCGGTGAACACCGGGGAGCTGTTTTTT. Its protein product is CASRVAVNTGELFF.